The clone carrying this T cell receptor (beta chain) was counted many times. Its target is unknown. The data are from a study of T cells in Graves' hyperthyroidism and ophthalmopathy. Over 9 ml of fresh peripheral blood supplied the PBMCs. TCR beta CDR3 regions were amplified from RNA transcripts. When the TCR CDR3 underwent first-round RT-PCR, the HTBI primer set was used. TCRdb ran MiXCR on the multiplex PCR reads and lists one entry per CDR3 protein. The sample carries more than 300,000 distinct CDR3 sequences, less than 20% recorded once. Findings and caveats of the study: It was a median 6.5 months before onset that the model predicted ophthalmopathy.

V lost 3 bases and J 0 bases, leaving 12 bases between the germline ends. Germline lookup yields CDR1 SQVTM and CDR2 ANQGSEA. This CDR3 region has 15 residues. The sequencing sample was made of blood. The chain combines TRBV29-1 with TRBJ1-3; no clear D gene. The receptor comes from a man aged 18 to 29 with Graves' ophthalmopathy. CDR3 loop: CSVDLATPSGNTIYF. The CDR3 nucleotides read TGCAGCGTTGACCTCGCCACCCCCTCTGGAAACACCATATATTTT. Full variable domain (missing parts from reference TRBV29-1 and TRBJ1-3): SAVISQKPSRDICQRGTSLTIQCQVDSQVTMMFWYRQQPGQSLTLIATANQGSEATYESGFVIDKFPISRPNLTFSTLTVSNMSPEDSSIYLCSVDLATPSGNTIYFGEGSWLTVV.